Below are 20 T cell receptor beta chains sequenced from a single sample in a study of spatial heterogeneity in lung cancer. Each CDR3 protein is one row after TCRdb ran MiXCR on the 5' RACE reads. The sample holds about 47,000 distinct CDR3 sequences, 12% seen once. Time point indicated: blood at routine non-recurrence follow-up after resection. The specimen was PBMCs, collected at follow-up. These receptors all stem from a male donor with early-stage non-small cell lung cancer.

Written as DNA, the CDR3 is TGTGCCACCGCCGGACAGGGAGGAGAGACCCAGTACTTC. Its protein is CATAGQGGETQYF. The gene calls are TRBV24-1 and TRBJ2-5; 8 bases map to TRBD1. After removal of 9 bases from V and 4 bases from J, the junction contained 6 bases not matched to a gene. Germline CDR1 reads KGHDR; CDR2 reads SFDVKD. This CDR3 contains 13 residues.

In its sample, this clonotype was seen many times. The chain couples TRBV7-9 to TRBJ2-4; D tentatively reads TRBD1 or TRBD2 (5 bases each). Germline CDR1 is SEHNR and CDR2 is FQNEAQ (reference sequence). V gave up 7 bases and J gave up 1 base, with 17 bases separating them. CDR3 length: 16 residues. CDR3 DNA sequence: TGTGCCAGCACGCCCGGCTGGGACGGGGCCAAAAACATTCAGTACTTC. Protein: CASTPGWDGAKNIQYF.

This clonotype appeared many times. V usage is TRBV7-2 and J usage is TRBJ2-1; D ambiguous. The CDR3 is 12 residues long. Deletions cut 3 bases from V and 7 bases from J, with 7 bases between. Germline CDR1 is SGHTA and CDR2 is FQGNSA. DNA for the CDR3: TGTGCCAGCAGCTTCTCATGGAATGAGCAGTTCTTC. It specifies CASSFSWNEQFF.

This clonotype was picked up many times. The rearrangement links TRBV29-1 to TRBJ1-2; 7 bases fit TRBD1. Trimming took 8 bases from V and 8 from J; bases not matched to a gene: 11. From germline, CDR1 is SQVTM and CDR2 ANQGSEA. This CDR3 has 12 amino acids. CDR3 sequence reads: CSSSTGEYGYTF. In DNA form, the CDR3 reads TGCAGCAGCAGCACAGGGGAATACGGCTACACCTTC.

This clonotype has ten or more counts. The CDR3 spells CASSTVSSGNTIYF. CDR3 bases: TGTGCCAGCAGCACCGTGAGCTCTGGAAACACCATATATTTT. The chain employs TRBV7-2 and TRBJ1-3; unclear D gene. V was shortened by 5 bases and J by 0 bases, with 8 bases between the two germline ends. The CDR3 contains 14 residues. Germline V gene lookup returns CDR1 SGHTA and CDR2 FQGNSA.

The rearrangement uses TRBV7-2 and TRBJ2-7, with D maybe TRBD1 (5 bases). Germline-derived CDR1 and CDR2 are SGHTA and FQGNSA. CDR3 length: 14 residues. V was cut by 5 bases and J by 1 base, with 12 bases left in between. For the CDR3, the DNA is TGTGCCAGCAGCACCCAGACAGCATCCTACGAGCAGTACTTC. Amino acid sequence: CASSTQTASYEQYF.

The chain links TRBV6-5 to TRBJ1-3, with D unresolved. CDR1 is MNHEY, CDR2 SVGAGI, per germline. Trimming took off 4 bases at V and 4 bases at J, with 14 bases between the two ends. This CDR3 spans 15 amino acids. The CDR3 coding sequence is TGTGCCAGCAGTTTAGGTGGCATCTCCGGAAACACCATATATTTT. This sequence encodes CASSLGGISGNTIYF.

This CDR3 reads CASSYSASIPYEQYF. As DNA, the CDR3 is TGTGCCAGCAGTTACTCAGCATCCATCCCCTACGAGCAGTACTTC. The rearrangement uses TRBV6-2 or TRBV6-3 and TRBJ2-7; D unresolved. This CDR3 region has 15 residues. The ends were cut back, 0 bases at V and 2 bases at J, with 11 bases in the middle. Germline CDR1 MNHEY, CDR2 SVGEGT.

This chain links TRBV30 with TRBJ2-1; D uncertain. Trimming took 5 bases from V and 0 from J, leaving 11 bases between them. This CDR3 has 14 residues. Germline CDR1 and CDR2: GTSNPN and SVGIG (reference sequence). CDR3 sequence: CAWSAPSSYNEQFF. CDR3 nucleotide sequence: TGTGCCTGGTCAGCGCCGAGCTCCTACAATGAGCAGTTCTTC.

This clonotype was seen many times. The V and J genes are TRBV11-3 and TRBJ2-3; 9 bases line up with TRBD1. The J segment lost 3 bases and the V segment lost 5 bases, leaving 9 bases of the junction unmatched. The CDR3 is made up of 16 amino acids. CDR1 SGHNT and CDR2 YENEEA come from the germline V gene. DNA of the CDR3: TGTGCCAGCAGCCCGGGGACAGGGAGTAGGACAGATACGCAGTATTTT. This sequence encodes CASSPGTGSRTDTQYF.

About this clonotype: A much bigger clone sits one base away, suggesting this may be a read error. V and J are TRBV20-1 and TRBJ2-1; 7 bases fit TRBD2. The CDR3 is 14 residues long. J lost 10 bases, V lost 4 bases, and 13 bases had no gene match. Germline values: CDR1 DFQATT, CDR2 SNEGSKA (reference sequence). The CDR3 region is CSATPGDYPYEQFF. Here the CDR3 DNA reads TGCAGTGCTACACCCGGGGACTATCCCTACGAGCAGTTCTTC.

This chain links TRBV7-7 with TRBJ2-5, with TRBD2 matching 10 bases. The CDR3 contains 15 residues. From germline, CDR1 is SSHAT and CDR2 FNYEAQ (reference sequence). Trimming took 1 base from V and 2 from J; bases not matched to a gene: 1. The CDR3 spells CASSLGSGRQETQYF. Written as DNA, the CDR3 is TGTGCCAGCAGCTTAGGTAGCGGGAGGCAAGAGACCCAGTACTTC.

This clonotype has at least ten counts. The rearrangement uses TRBV5-6 and TRBJ1-2, with D hard to call. V was pared by 3 bases and J by 5 bases, with 5 bases between. CDR3 length equals 11 residues. The germline V gene has CDR1 SGHDT and CDR2 YYEEEE. CDR3 DNA sequence: TGTGCCAGCAGCTCCGGTTATGGCTACACCTTC. This gives the protein CASSSGYGYTF.

The rearrangement joins TRBV6-2 or TRBV6-3 to TRBJ1-5, with a tentative D call TRBD1 (5 bases). The CDR3 totals 14 residues. From germline, CDR1 is MNHEY and CDR2 SVGEGT. The ends were cut back, 7 bases at V and 7 bases at J, with 17 bases in the middle. DNA for the CDR3: TGTGCCAGCAATCCAGGGCAGGGTGGGCAGCCCCAGCATTTT. Protein: CASNPGQGGQPQHF.

V usage is TRBV7-9 and J usage is TRBJ2-3; D is uncertain. The CDR3 is made up of 12 amino acids. Germline V gene sequence: CDR1 SEHNR, CDR2 FQNEAQ (reference sequence). Trimming stripped 5 bases from V and 2 bases from J, with 5 bases between. Written as DNA, the CDR3 is TGTGCCAGCAGCCCAACCACAGATACGCAGTATTTT. This translates into CASSPTTDTQYF.

This clonotype was seen many times. The rearrangement joins TRBV24-1 to TRBJ2-1; tentatively, D is TRBD1 or TRBD2 (5 bases each). Germline assignment: CDR1 KGHDR and CDR2 SFDVKD. The V end lost 8 bases, the J end lost 8 bases, and 21 bases lay between the germline ends. This CDR3 spans 15 amino acids. The CDR3 protein is CATMGAGTIGYEQFF. The CDR3 DNA follows: TGTGCCACCATGGGAGCCGGGACCATCGGTTATGAGCAGTTCTTC.

The chain recombines TRBV9 with TRBJ2-1, with 11 positions matching TRBD2. Per germline, CDR1 SGDLS and CDR2 YYNGEE. This CDR3 contains 15 residues. Trimming took 0 bases from V and 7 from J; bases not matched to a gene: 3. The CDR3 coding sequence is TGTGCCAGCAGCGTAGCTAGACTAGCGGGAAATGAGCAGTTCTTC. Translation: CASSVARLAGNEQFF. Full variable domain (remainder filled in from reference TRBV9 and TRBJ2-1): DSGVTQTPKHLITATGQRVTLRCSPRSGDLSVYWYQQSLDQGLQFLIQYYNGEERAKGNILERFSAQQFPDLHSELNLSSLELGDSALYFCASSVARLAGNEQFFGPGTRLTVL.

The gene calls are TRBV15 and TRBJ1-5, with 7 bases matching TRBD1. Trimming at V came to 8 bases and at J to 3 bases, leaving 7 bases not matched to a gene. Looked up from germline, CDR1 is LNHNV and CDR2 is YYDKDF (reference sequence). The CDR3 totals 14 residues. This CDR3 is CATRGGQVNQPQHF. The CDR3 DNA reads TGTGCCACCCGCGGTGGACAGGTCAATCAGCCCCAGCATTTT.

This clonotype was recorded many times. The gene calls are TRBV7-3 and TRBJ2-4; a weak D match, TRBD1 (6 bases). Germline values: CDR1 SGHTA, CDR2 FQGTGA. This CDR3 contains 19 residues. The V end was cut by 4 bases, the J end by 0 bases, with 22 bases between. For the CDR3, the DNA is TGTGCCAGCAGCTCATCAGACCCGGGACAAGGATTAGCCAAAAACATTCAGTACTTC. Translated: CASSSSDPGQGLAKNIQYF. Using reference TRBV7-3 and TRBJ2-4 for the parts outside the CDR3, the full variable domain is GAGVSQTPSNKVTEKGKYVELRCDPISGHTALYWYRQSLGQGPEFLIYFQGTGAADDSGLPNDRFFAVRPEGSVSTLKIQRTERGDSAVYLCASSSSDPGQGLAKNIQYFGAGTRLSVL.

There are many counts of this clonotype. The chain is built from TRBV20-1 and TRBJ2-1; 7 positions match TRBD2. Germline loops: CDR1 DFQATT, CDR2 SNEGSKA (reference sequence). J was trimmed by 4 bases and V by 0 bases; bases with no gene match: 9. This CDR3 has 16 amino acids. The CDR3 DNA sequence: TGCAGTGCTAGAGATGGGGCTAGCGGAAAGTACAATGAGCAGTTCTTC. As protein: CSARDGASGKYNEQFF.